This T cell receptor beta chain was sequenced in a study of cytomegalovirus exposure and HLA in healthy donors. There are 14 residues in the CDR3. With 7 bases clipped from V and 7 bases from J, the junction kept 9 bases outside the gene matches. CDR1 and CDR2 from the germline V gene are SGHTA and FQGNSA. PCR employed 60 Vbeta and 13 Jbeta primers. The protocol was immunoSEQ multiplex PCR, while the TCRdb copy is restricted to in-frame clones and leaves out a portion. The ten most abundant clones cover less than 6% of a sample with around 70,000 clones. Comments on this clone: Its antigen is not identified.

Broader study findings: A later analysis found most CMV-associated TCR beta chains apparently HLA-restricted. Indistinguishability led to the exclusion of some V segments, TRBV6-2 and TRBV6-3 included.

The V and J genes are TRBV7-2 and TRBJ1-4; 7 bases align to TRBD1. The source of this sequence is a middle-aged man in good health and CMV-seronegative. The sample taken for sequencing was PBMCs. The DNA for the CDR3 is TGTGCCAGCATGAGAGGGGGCGCGGGTGAAAAACTGTTTTTT. It is translated as CASMRGGAGEKLFF.